This TCR beta chain was profiled in a study of T cell responses to AZD1222 COVID-19 vaccine. This CDR3 comprises 15 residues. The V segment lost 1 base and the J segment 5 bases; nucleotides outside the gene matches: 6. Germline V gene data show CDR1 as KGHSH and CDR2 as LQKENI. Data came from immunoSEQ multiplex PCR; TCRdb stores just in-frame clones and leaves some out. There are about 130,000 clones in the sample; about 86% occur only once, and roughly 12% lies in the top ten. The source is an adult in good health. This chain joins TRBV18 and TRBJ2-7, with 9 positions matching TRBD1. This specimen consisted of peripheral blood, obtained on day 0 of AZD1222 vaccination. The CDR3 sequence is CASSPQQGARDEQYF. The DNA of the CDR3 is TGTGCCAGCTCACCACAACAGGGGGCTCGCGACGAGCAGTACTTC.